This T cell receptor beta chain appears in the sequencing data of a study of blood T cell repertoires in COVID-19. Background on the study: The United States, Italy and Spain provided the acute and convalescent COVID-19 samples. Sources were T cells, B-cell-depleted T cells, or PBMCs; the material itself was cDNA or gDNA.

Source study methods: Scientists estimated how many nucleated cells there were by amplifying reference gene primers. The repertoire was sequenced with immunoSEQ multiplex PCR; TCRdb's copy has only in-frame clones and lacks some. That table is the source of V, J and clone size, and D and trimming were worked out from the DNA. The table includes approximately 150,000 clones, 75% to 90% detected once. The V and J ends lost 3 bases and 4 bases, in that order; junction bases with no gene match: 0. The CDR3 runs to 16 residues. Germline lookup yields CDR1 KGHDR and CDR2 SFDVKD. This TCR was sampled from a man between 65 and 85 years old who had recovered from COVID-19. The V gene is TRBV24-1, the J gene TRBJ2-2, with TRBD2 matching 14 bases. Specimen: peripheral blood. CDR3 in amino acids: CATSDGTSGGTGELFF. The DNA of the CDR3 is TGTGCCACCAGTGATGGGACTAGCGGGGGCACCGGGGAGCTGTTTTTT.